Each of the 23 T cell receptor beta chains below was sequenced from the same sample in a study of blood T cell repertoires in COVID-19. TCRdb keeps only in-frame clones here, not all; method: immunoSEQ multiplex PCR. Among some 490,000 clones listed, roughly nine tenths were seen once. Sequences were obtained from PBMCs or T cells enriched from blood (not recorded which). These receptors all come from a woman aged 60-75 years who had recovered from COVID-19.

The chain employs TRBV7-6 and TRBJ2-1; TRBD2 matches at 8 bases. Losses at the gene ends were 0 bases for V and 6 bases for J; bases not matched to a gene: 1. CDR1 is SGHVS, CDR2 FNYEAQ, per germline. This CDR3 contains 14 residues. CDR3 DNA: TGTGCCAGCAGCTTAGCCCGGGAGGGCAATGAGCAGTTCTTC. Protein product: CASSLAREGNEQFF.

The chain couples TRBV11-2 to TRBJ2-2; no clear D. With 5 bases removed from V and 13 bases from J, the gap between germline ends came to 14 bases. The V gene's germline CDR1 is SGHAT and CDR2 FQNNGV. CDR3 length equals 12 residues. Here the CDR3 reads CASSPLTHGLFF. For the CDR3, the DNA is TGTGCCAGCAGCCCCCTCACCCACGGGCTGTTTTTT. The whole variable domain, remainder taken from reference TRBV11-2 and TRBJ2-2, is EAGVAQSPRYKIIEKRQSVAFWCNPISGHATLYWYQQILGQGPKLLIQFQNNGVVDDSQLPKDRFSAERLKGVDSTLKIQPAKLEDSAVYLCASSPLTHGLFFGEGSRLTVL.

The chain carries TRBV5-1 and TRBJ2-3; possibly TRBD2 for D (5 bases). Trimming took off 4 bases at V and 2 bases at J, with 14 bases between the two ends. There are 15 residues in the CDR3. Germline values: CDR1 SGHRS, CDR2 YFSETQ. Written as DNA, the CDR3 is TGCGCCAGCAGCCCCGGATACCTAGCCACAGATACGCAGTATTTT. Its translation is CASSPGYLATDTQYF. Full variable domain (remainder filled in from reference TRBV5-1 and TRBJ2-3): KAGVTQTPRYLIKTRGQQVTLSCSPISGHRSVSWYQQTPGQGLQFLFEYFSETQRNKGNFPGRFSGRQFSNSRSEMNVSTLELGDSALYLCASSPGYLATDTQYFGPGTRLTVL.

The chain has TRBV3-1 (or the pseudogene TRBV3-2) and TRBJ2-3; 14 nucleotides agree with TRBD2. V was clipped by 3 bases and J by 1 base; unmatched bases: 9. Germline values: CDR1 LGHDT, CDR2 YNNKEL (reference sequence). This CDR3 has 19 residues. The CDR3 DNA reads TGTGCCAGCAGCCAGCGAGGACTAGCGGGGGGCAAACGCACAGATACGCAGTATTTT. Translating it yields CASSQRGLAGGKRTDTQYF.

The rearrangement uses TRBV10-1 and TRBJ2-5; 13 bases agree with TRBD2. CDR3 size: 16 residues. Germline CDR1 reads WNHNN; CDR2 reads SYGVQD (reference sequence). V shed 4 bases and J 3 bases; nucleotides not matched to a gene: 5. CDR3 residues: CASSGGLAGSKETQYF. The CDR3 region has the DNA TGCGCCAGCAGTGGGGGACTAGCGGGGAGCAAAGAGACCCAGTACTTC.

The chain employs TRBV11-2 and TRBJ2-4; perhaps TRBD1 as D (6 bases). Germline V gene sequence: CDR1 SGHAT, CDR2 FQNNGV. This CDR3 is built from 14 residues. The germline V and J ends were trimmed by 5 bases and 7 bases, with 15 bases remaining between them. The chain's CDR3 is CASSPQAGENIQYF. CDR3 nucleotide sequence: TGTGCCAGCAGCCCGCAGGCAGGGGAGAACATTCAGTACTTC.

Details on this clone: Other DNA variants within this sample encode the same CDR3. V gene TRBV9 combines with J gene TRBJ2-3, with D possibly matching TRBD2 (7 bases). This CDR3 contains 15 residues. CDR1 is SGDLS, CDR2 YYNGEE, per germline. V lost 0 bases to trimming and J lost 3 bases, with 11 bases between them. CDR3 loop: CASSVGGGATDTQYF. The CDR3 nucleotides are TGTGCCAGCAGCGTAGGAGGGGGGGCTACAGATACGCAGTATTTT. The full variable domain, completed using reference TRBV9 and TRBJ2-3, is DSGVTQTPKHLITATGQRVTLRCSPRSGDLSVYWYQQSLDQGLQFLIQYYNGEERAKGNILERFSAQQFPDLHSELNLSSLELGDSALYFCASSVGGGATDTQYFGPGTRLTVL.

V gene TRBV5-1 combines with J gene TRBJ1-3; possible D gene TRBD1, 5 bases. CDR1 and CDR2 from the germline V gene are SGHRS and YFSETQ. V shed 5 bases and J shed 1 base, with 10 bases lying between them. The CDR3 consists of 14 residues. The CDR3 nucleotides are TGCGCCAGCAGACCGGGGGTTTCTGGAAACACCATATATTTT. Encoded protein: CASRPGVSGNTIYF.

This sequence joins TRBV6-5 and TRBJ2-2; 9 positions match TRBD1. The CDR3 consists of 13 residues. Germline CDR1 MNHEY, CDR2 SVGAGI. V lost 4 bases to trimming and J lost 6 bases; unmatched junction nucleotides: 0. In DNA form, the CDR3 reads TGTGCCAGCAGTTGGGACAGGGCCGGGGAGCTGTTTTTT. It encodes CASSWDRAGELFF.

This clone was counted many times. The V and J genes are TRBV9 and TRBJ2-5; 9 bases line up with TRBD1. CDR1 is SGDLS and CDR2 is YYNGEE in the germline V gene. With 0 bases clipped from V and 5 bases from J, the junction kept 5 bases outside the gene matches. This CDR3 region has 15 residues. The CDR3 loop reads CASSVEGQGYETQYF. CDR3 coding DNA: TGTGCCAGCAGCGTAGAGGGACAGGGATATGAGACCCAGTACTTC.

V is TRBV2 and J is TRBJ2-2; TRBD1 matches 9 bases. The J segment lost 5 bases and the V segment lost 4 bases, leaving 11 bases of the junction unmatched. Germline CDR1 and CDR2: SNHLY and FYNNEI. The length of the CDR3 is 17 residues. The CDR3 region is CASSVARDRVNTGELFF. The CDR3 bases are TGTGCCAGCAGTGTCGCCCGGGACAGGGTAAATACCGGGGAGCTGTTTTTT. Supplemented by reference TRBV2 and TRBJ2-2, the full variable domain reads EPEVTQTPSHQVTQMGQEVILRCVPISNHLYFYWYRQILGQKVEFLVSFYNNEISEKSEIFDDQFSVERPDGSNFTLKIRSTKLEDSAMYFCASSVARDRVNTGELFFGEGSRLTVL.

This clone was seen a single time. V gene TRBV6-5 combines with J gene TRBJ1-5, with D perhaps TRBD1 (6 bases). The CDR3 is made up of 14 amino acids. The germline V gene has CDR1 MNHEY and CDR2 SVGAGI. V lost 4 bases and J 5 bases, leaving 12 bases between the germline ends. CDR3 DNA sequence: TGTGCCAGCAGTTTCAGGGGATCGGATCAGCCCCAGCATTTT. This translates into CASSFRGSDQPQHF.

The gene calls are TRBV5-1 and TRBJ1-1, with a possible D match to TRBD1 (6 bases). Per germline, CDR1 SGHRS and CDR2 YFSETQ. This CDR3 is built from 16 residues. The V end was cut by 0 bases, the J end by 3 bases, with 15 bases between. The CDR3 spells CASSLEGVGLYTEAFF. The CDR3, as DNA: TGCGCCAGCAGCTTGGAGGGGGTGGGTTTGTACACTGAAGCTTTCTTT.

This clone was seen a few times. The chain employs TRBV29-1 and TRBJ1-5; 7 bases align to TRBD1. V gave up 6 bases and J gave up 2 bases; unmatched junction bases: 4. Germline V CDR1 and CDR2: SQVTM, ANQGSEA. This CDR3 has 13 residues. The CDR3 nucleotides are TGCAGCGTAGGGGGCCTCGGCAATCAGCCCCAGCATTTT. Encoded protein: CSVGGLGNQPQHF.

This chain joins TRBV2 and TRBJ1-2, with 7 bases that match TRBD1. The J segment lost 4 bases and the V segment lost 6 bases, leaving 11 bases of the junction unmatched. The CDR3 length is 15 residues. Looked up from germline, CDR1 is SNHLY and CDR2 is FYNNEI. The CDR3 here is CASSQQGLAVYGYTF. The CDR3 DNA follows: TGTGCCAGCAGCCAACAGGGGCTAGCTGTCTATGGCTACACCTTC.

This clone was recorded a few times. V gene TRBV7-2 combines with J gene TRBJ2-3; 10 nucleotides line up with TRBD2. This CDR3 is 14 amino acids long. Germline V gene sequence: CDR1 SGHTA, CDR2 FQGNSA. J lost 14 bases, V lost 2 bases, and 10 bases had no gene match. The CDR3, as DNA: TGTGCCAGCAGCTTACCAGGGAGCGGGGGGGTAGGGTATTTT. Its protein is CASSLPGSGGVGYF.

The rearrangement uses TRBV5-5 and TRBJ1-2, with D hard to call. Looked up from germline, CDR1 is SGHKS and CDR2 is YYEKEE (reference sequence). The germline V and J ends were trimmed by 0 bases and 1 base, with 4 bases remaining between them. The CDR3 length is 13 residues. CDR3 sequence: CASSLGDNYGYTF. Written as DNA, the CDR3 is TGTGCCAGCAGCTTGGGCGATAACTATGGCTACACCTTC. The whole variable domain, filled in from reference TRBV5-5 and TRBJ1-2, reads DAGVTQSPTHLIKTRGQQVTLRCSPISGHKSVSWYQQVLGQGPQFIFQYYEKEERGRGNFPDRFSARQFPNYSSELNVNALLLGDSALYLCASSLGDNYGYTFGSGTRLTVV.

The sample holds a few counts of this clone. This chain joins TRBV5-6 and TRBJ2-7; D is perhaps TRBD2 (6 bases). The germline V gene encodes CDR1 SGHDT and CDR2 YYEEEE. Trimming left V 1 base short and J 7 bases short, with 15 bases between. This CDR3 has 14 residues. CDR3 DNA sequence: TGTGCCAGCAGCTTGAGGGACTCAGGAGGGGAGCAGTACTTC. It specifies CASSLRDSGGEQYF. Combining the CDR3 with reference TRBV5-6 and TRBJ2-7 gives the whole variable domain DAGVTQSPTHLIKTRGQQVTLRCSPKSGHDTVSWYQQALGQGPQFIFQYYEEEERQRGNFPDRFSGHQFPNYSSELNVNALLLGDSALYLCASSLRDSGGEQYFGPGTRLTVT.

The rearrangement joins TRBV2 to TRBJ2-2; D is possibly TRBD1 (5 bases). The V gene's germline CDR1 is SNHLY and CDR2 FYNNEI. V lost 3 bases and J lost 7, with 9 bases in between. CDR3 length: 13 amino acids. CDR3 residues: CASSDRGFGELFF. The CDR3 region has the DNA TGTGCCAGCAGTGATAGGGGATTCGGGGAGCTGTTTTTT.

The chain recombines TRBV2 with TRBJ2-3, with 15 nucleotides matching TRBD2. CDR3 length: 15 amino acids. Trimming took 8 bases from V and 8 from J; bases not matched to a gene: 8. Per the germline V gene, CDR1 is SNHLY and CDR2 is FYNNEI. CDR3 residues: CASLSGLAGGGTQYF. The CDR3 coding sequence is TGTGCCAGCTTGTCGGGACTAGCGGGGGGTGGTACGCAGTATTTT.

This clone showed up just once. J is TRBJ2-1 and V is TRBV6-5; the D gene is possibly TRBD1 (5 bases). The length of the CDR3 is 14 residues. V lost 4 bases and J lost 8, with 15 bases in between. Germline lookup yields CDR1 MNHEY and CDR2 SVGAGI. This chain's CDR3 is CASSSLKGRDEQFF. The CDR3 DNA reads TGTGCCAGCAGTTCCCTCAAAGGCAGGGATGAGCAGTTCTTC.

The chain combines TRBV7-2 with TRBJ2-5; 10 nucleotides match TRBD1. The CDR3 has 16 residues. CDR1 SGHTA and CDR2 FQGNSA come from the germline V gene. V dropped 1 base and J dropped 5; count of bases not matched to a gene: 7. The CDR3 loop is CASSLDWTGGWETQYF. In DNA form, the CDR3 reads TGTGCCAGCAGCTTAGACTGGACAGGGGGATGGGAGACCCAGTACTTC.

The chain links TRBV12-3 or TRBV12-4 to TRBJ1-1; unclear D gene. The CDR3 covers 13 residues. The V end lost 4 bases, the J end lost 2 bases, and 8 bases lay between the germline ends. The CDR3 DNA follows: TGTGCCAGCAGTTCCCTGAGAAACACTGAAGCTTTCTTT. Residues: CASSSLRNTEAFF.